Detailed here is one T cell receptor (beta chain). Its antigen remains unidentified. The record originates from a study of response to subunit inactivated influenza vaccine. Study results and caveats: Authors suggested few new T cells are recruited by each seasonal influenza vaccination.

TCRdb recomputed calls from the RT-PCR reads with MiXCR, one row per CDR3 protein. The top ten hold approximately 1.9% of the sample, which has fewer than 550,000 distinct CDR3 sequences, around 25% seen once. Germline CDR1 is SGHAT and CDR2 is FQNNGV. V shed 11 bases and J shed 2 bases, with 31 bases lying between them. The length of the CDR3 is 18 residues. This TCR came from a man in his forties or fifties who received an inactivated influenza vaccine. The V call is TRBV11-2, the J call TRBJ2-7, with a tentative D call TRBD1 (6 bases). The starting material was CD4+ T cells sorted from PBMCs, obtained more than 4 days after vaccination. The CDR3 sequence: CALSLDYDWAGEAYEQYF. Here the CDR3 DNA reads TGTGCCCTCAGTTTAGATTACGATTGGGCAGGGGAAGCCTACGAGCAGTACTTC.